The present T cell receptor beta chain was sequenced within a study of blood T cell repertoires in COVID-19. Sequencing was performed with immunoSEQ multiplex PCR; in TCRdb, only in-frame clones are kept and a portion is missing. The data show 400,000 to 500,000 clones, approximately 90% seen once. J lost 0 bases, V lost 4 bases, and 3 bases had no gene match. There are 15 residues in the CDR3. Per germline, CDR1 LGHNA and CDR2 YSLEER. Participants were aged about 18 to 90 years from approximately 23 US areas. Symptom resolution, clearance, or two negative PCRs marked the recovered donors of Cohort 3.

This rearrangement joins TRBV4-3 to TRBJ2-1; 7 nucleotides line up with TRBD2. The sequenced material came from PBMCs or T cells enriched from blood (not recorded which). This TCR was recovered from a woman aged 40 to 55 who had recovered from COVID-19. The DNA for the CDR3 is TGCGCCAGCAGCCTTAGGGACTACTCCTACAATGAGCAGTTCTTC. It encodes CASSLRDYSYNEQFF.